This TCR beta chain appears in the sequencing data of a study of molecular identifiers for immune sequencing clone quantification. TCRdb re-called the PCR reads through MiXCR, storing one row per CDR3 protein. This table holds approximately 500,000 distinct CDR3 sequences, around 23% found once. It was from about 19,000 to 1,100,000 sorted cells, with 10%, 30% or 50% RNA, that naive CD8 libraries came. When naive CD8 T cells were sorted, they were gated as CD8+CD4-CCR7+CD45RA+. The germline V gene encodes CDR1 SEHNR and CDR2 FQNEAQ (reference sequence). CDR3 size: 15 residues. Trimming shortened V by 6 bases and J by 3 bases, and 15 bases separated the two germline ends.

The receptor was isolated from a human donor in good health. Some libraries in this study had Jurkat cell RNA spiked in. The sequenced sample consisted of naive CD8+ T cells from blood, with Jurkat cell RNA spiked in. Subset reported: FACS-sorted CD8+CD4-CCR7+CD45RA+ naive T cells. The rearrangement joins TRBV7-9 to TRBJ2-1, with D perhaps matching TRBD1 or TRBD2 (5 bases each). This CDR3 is CASSVWDRNYNEQFF. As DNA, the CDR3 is TGTGCCAGCAGTGTCTGGGACCGCAACTACAATGAGCAGTTCTTC.